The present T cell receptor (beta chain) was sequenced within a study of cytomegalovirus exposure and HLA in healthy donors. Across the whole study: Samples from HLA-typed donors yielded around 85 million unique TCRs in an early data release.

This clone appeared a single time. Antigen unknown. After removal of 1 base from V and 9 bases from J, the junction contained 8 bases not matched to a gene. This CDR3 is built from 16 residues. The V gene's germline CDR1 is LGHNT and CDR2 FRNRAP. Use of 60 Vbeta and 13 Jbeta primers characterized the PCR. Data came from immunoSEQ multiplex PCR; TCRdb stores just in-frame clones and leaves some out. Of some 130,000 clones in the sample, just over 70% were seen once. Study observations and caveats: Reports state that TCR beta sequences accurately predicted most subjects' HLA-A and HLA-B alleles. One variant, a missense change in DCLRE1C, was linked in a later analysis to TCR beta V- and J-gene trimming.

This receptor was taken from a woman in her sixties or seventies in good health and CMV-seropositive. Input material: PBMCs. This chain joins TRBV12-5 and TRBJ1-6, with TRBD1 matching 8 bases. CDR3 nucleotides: TGTGCTAGTGGTTTGGGCGACAGGGGAAGAAGTTCACCCCTCCACTTT. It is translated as CASGLGDRGRSSPLHF. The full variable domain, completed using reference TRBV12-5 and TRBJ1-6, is DARVTQTPRHKVTEMGQEVTMRCQPILGHNTVFWYRQTMMQGLELLAYFRNRAPLDDSGMPKDRFSAEMPDATLATLKIQPSEPRDSAVYFCASGLGDRGRSSPLHFGNGTRLTVT.